This T cell receptor (beta chain) was identified during a study of follicular helper T cells after annual influenza vaccination. General observations from the study: Rare clonotypes were missed; only about 10-21% of cells gave TCRB. Most later recoveries of Day 7 ICOS+CD38+ clones were ICOS-CD38- cTfh.

This clone was counted a few times. What it binds is unknown. This CDR3 spans 14 amino acids. Germline lookup yields CDR1 SGHDT and CDR2 YYEEEE. The J segment lost 0 bases and the V segment lost 4 bases, leaving 0 bases of the junction unmatched. Specified time point: 2014-2015 season, pre-vaccination. Sequencing of TCRB used Survey level resolution. Produced via immunoSEQ multiplex PCR; TCRdb's table is partial and in-frame only. The sample includes some 15,000 clones, approximately 84% seen only once; the top ten take roughly 0.27%. The clonotype comes from an adult who received the influenza vaccine. This specimen consisted of CXCR5- memory CD4+ T cells sorted from blood, obtained on the day of influenza vaccination. The chain combines TRBV5-6 with TRBJ1-3; 8 bases fit TRBD1. The CDR3: CASSGQGSGNTIYF. The CDR3 DNA reads TGTGCCAGCAGCGGACAGGGCTCTGGAAACACCATATATTTT. The full variable domain, completed using reference TRBV5-6 and TRBJ1-3, is DAGVTQSPTHLIKTRGQQVTLRCSPKSGHDTVSWYQQALGQGPQFIFQYYEEEERQRGNFPDRFSGHQFPNYSSELNVNALLLGDSALYLCASSGQGSGNTIYFGEGSWLTVV.